Presented here are 9 T cell receptor beta chains from one specimen sequenced in a study of T cell clusters in autoimmune cytopenias. TRB was amplified from approximately 250 ng of peripheral blood genomic DNA per sample. TRB was amplified by touch-down multiplex PCR, primer pools A and B combined. One entry per CDR3 protein, without DNA, is what TCRdb gives after re-calling the multiplex PCR reads. This sample's clone table lists thousands of distinct CDR3 sequences. These records were also assigned to another study, of T cell repertoires in aging, cancer and after chemotherapy.

The sample comprised peripheral blood. These receptor sequences come from a human donor in good health.

This clonotype registers medium-sized (0.01 to 0.1%) by frequency. J is TRBJ2-7 and V is TRBV6-5; as DNA is missing, the TRBD2 call by TCRdb cannot be tested. The CDR3 sequence is 13 residues long. Germline values: CDR1 MNHEY, CDR2 SVGAGI. CDR3 loop: CASRPSESYEQYF.

This chain connects TRBV5-1 to TRBJ1-4; TCRdb designates TRBD1, a call that cannot be tested without DNA. In germline, CDR1 is SGHRS, CDR2 YFSETQ. The CDR3 is made up of 15 amino acids. The CDR3 region is CASSSRQGAIEKLFF. The whole variable domain, filled in from reference TRBV5-1 and TRBJ1-4, reads KAGVTQTPRYLIKTRGQQVTLSCSPISGHRSVSWYQQTPGQGLQFLFEYFSETQRNKGNFPGRFSGRQFSNSRSEMNVSTLELGDSALYLCASSSRQGAIEKLFFGSGTQLSVL.

This clonotype counts as medium-sized (0.01 to 0.1%) by frequency. The V gene is TRBV19, the J gene TRBJ2-5; no DNA is available, so the TRBD2 call from TCRdb remains unchecked. The CDR3 has 15 amino acids. Germline V lookup: CDR1 LNHDA, CDR2 SQIVND (reference sequence). The CDR3 is CASAISGRVQETQYF. Drawing the rest from reference TRBV19 and TRBJ2-5, the complete variable domain is DGGITQSPKYLFRKEGQNVTLSCEQNLNHDAMYWYRQDPGQGLRLIYYSQIVNDFQKGDIAEGYSVSREKKESFPLTVTSAQKNPTAFYLCASAISGRVQETQYFGPGTRLLVL.

The J gene is TRBJ2-3, the V gene TRBV30; TCRdb outputs TRBD2, but without DNA this stays unchecked. The germline CDR1 and CDR2 sequences are GTSNPN and SVGIG (reference sequence). This CDR3 contains 17 residues. CDR3 sequence reads: CAWTTSGSPTSTDTQYF.

This clonotype is called medium-sized based on its frequency. This chain connects TRBV6-2 or TRBV6-3 to TRBJ2-7; TCRdb names TRBD1, which stays unverified in the absence of DNA. Germline V gene lookup returns CDR1 MNHEY and CDR2 SVGEGT. The CDR3 is 14 amino acids. CDR3: CASSGTGSSYEQYF.

CDR3 residues: CASSLREIFSTNYGYTF. The chain employs TRBV5-4 and TRBJ1-2. The CDR3 has 17 amino acids. From germline, CDR1 is SGHNT and CDR2 YYREEE (reference sequence). Using reference TRBV5-4 and TRBJ1-2 for the parts outside the CDR3, the full variable domain is ETGVTQSPTHLIKTRGQQVTLRCSSQSGHNTVSWYQQALGQGPQFIFQYYREEENGRGNFPPRFSGLQFPNYSSELNVNALELDDSALYLCASSLREIFSTNYGYTFGSGTRLTVV.

The CDR3 sequence: CASSPGRIYTEAFF. The chain recombines TRBV6-1 with TRBJ1-1. The CDR3 sequence is 14 residues long. Per the germline V gene, CDR1 is MNHNS and CDR2 is SASEGT.

CDR3 protein: CASSLGASSTDTQYF. V usage is TRBV6-4 and J usage is TRBJ2-3. The germline V gene encodes CDR1 MRHNA and CDR2 SNTAGT. This CDR3 is 15 amino acids long.

This clonotype counts as medium-sized by frequency. V is TRBV27 and J is TRBJ1-4. CDR1 and CDR2 (germline): MNHEY, SMNVEV (reference sequence). The CDR3 extends over 15 amino acids. Here the CDR3 reads CASSSLSRTNEKLFF.